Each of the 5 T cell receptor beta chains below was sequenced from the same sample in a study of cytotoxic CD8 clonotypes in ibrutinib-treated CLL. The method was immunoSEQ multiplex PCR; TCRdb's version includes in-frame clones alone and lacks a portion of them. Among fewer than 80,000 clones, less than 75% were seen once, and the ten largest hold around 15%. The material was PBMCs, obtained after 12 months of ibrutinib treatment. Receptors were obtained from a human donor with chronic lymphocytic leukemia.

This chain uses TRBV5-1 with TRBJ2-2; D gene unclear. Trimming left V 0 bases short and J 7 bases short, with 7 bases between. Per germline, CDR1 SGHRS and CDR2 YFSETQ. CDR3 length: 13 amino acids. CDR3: CASSLDVHGELFF. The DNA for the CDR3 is TGCGCCAGCAGCTTGGATGTTCACGGGGAGCTGTTTTTT.

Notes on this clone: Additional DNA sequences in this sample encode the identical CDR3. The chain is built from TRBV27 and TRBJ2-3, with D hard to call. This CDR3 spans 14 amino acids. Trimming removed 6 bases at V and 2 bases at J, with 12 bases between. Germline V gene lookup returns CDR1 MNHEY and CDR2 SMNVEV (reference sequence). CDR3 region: CASSRRSITDTQYF. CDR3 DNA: TGTGCCAGCAGCCGACGGAGCATCACAGATACGCAGTATTTT.

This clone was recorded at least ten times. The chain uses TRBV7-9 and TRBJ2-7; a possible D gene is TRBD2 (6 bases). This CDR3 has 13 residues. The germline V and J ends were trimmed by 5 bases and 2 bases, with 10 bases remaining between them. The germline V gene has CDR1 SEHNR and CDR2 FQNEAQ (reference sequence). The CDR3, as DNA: TGTGCCAGCAGCCCGGGGGAGACCTACGAGCAGTACGTC. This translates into CASSPGETYEQYV.

In DNA, the CDR3 is TGTGCCAGCAGTGGGCTTGAGTACACTGAAGCTTTCTTT. It yields the protein CASSGLEYTEAFF. The genes are TRBV2 and TRBJ1-1; no reliable D call. The CDR3 extends over 13 amino acids. Germline V gene lookup returns CDR1 SNHLY and CDR2 FYNNEI. Trimming removed 4 bases at V and 3 bases at J, with 9 bases between.

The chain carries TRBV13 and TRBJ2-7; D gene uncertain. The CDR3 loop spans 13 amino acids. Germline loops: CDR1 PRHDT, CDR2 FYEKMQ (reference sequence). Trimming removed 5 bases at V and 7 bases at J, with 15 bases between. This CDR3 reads CASSLVNRKEQYF. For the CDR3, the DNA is TGTGCCAGCAGCCTCGTAAATCGGAAAGAGCAGTACTTC.